Here is one T cell receptor beta chain with its context. Self-reported history from a screening survey and questionnaire set each donor's cohort. The protocol was immunoSEQ multiplex PCR, while the TCRdb copy is restricted to in-frame clones and leaves out a portion. The table lists fewer than 500,000 clones, about 85% of them singletons. This CDR3 spans 16 amino acids. V trimming: 1 base; J trimming: 5 bases; junction bases outside the gene matches: 8. Germline V lookup: CDR1 LGHDT, CDR2 YNNKEL (reference sequence). This entry belongs to a study of blood T cell repertoires in COVID-19. This clonotype was obtained from a woman aged 18 to 35 with acute COVID-19. The chain joins TRBV3-1 (or the pseudogene TRBV3-2) to TRBJ2-5; TRBD2 matches 9 bases. The specimen was PBMCs or T cells enriched from blood (not recorded which). The DNA for the CDR3 is TGTGCCAGCAGCCAAGCATTAGCGGGAGTAGGGGAGACCCAGTACTTC. Amino acid sequence: CASSQALAGVGETQYF.